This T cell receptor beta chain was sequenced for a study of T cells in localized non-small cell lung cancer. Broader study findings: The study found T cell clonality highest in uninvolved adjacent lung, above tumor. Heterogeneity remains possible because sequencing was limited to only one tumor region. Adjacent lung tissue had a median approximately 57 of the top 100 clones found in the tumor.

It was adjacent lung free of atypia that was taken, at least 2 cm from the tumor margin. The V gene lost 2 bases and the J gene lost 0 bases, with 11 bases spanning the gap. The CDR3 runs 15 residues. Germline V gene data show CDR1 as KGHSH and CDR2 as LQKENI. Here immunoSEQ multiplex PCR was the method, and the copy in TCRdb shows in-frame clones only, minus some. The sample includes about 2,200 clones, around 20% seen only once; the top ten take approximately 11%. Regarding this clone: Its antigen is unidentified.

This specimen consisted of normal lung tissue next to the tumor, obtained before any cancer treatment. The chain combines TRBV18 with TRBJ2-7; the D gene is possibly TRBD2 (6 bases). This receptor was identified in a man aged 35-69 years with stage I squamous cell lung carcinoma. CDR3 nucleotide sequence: TGTGCCAGCTCACCAGGGGGGTACCCCTCCTACGAGCAGTACTTC. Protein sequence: CASSPGGYPSYEQYF. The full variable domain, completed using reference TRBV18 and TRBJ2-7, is NAGVMQNPRHLVRRRGQEARLRCSPMKGHSHVYWYRQLPEEGLKFMVYLQKENIIDESGMPKERFSAEFPKEGPSILRIQQVVRGDSAAYFCASSPGGYPSYEQYFGPGTRLTVT.